This T cell receptor beta chain was sequenced for a study of cytomegalovirus exposure and HLA in healthy donors. The PCR employed 60 Vbeta primers together with 13 Jbeta primers. The repertoire was sequenced with immunoSEQ multiplex PCR; TCRdb's copy has only in-frame clones and lacks some. The sample yields approximately 120,000 clones, over 60% seen once. Regarding the study as a whole: Links to common viral pathogens appeared, in a later analysis, for several of the most significant clusters. Cytomegalovirus association was assigned to approximately 180 TCR beta chains. TCR beta V- and J-gene trimming was later associated with a missense DCLRE1C variant. TCR beta sequences reportedly predicted most subjects' HLA-A and HLA-B alleles accurately.

CDR1 and CDR2 (germline): SGHAT, FQNNGV. This CDR3 region has 15 residues. Trimming shortened V by 5 bases and J by 0 bases, and 12 bases separated the two germline ends. A note on this clone: Its target is not known.

V gene TRBV11-2 combines with J gene TRBJ2-3, with D possibly matching TRBD2 (5 bases). The sequence derives from a man in his forties or fifties in good health and CMV-seronegative. The sequencing sample was made of PBMCs. The CDR3 loop is CASSRGLPSTDTQYF. The CDR3 DNA follows: TGTGCCAGCAGCCGCGGACTTCCTAGCACAGATACGCAGTATTTT.